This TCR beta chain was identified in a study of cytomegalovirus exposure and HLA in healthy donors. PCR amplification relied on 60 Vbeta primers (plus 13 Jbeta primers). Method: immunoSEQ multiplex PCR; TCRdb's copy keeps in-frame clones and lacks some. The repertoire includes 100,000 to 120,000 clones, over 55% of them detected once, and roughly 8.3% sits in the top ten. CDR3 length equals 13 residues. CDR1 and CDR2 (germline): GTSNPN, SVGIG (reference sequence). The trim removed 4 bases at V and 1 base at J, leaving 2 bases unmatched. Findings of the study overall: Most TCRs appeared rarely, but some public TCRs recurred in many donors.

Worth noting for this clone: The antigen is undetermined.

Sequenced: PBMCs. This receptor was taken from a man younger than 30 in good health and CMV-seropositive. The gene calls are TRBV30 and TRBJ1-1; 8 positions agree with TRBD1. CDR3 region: CAWTTGGNTEAFF. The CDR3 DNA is TGTGCCTGGACTACAGGGGGGAACACTGAAGCTTTCTTT.